The 13 T cell receptor beta chains below come from one sample, sequenced in a study of naive and memory T cell subsets. Reverse transcription of blood and skin TCR RNA was primed at alpha and beta constant regions. TCRdb independently ran MiXCR on the 5' RACE reads; one entry per CDR3 protein. Of about 22,000 distinct CDR3 sequences detected, about 4% appear once; the ten largest clones hold 6.5% to 10%. Whole blood, 2.5 ml, came from adult healthy volunteers. The receptors were gathered from a male donor in good health.

This clonotype showed up many times. The J gene is TRBJ2-1, the V gene TRBV28, with 10 bases that match TRBD2. Germline assignment: CDR1 MDHEN and CDR2 SYDVKM. With 8 bases clipped from V and 4 bases from J, the junction kept 5 bases outside the gene matches. The CDR3 sequence is 14 residues long. This chain's CDR3 is CASASGSTYNEQFF. Written as DNA, the CDR3 is TGTGCCAGCGCTAGCGGGAGTACGTACAATGAGCAGTTCTTC.

This clonotype was detected many times. The chain employs TRBV7-9 and TRBJ1-1, with TRBD1 identical over 8 bases. Looked up from germline, CDR1 is SEHNR and CDR2 is FQNEAQ (reference sequence). V lost 5 bases, J lost 5 bases, and 7 bases stayed unmatched. The CDR3 has 14 amino acids. The CDR3: CASSPGGAGTEAFF. The CDR3 nucleotides read TGTGCCAGCAGCCCAGGGGGCGCCGGGACTGAAGCTTTCTTT.

Comments on this clonotype: It may be a read error: a sequence one base away is much more abundant. In DNA form, the CDR3 reads TGCGCCAGCAGCCTGGGACCAGCGGCGGGAACAGATACGCAGTATTTT. It codes for CASSLGPAAGTDTQYF. The chain has TRBV5-1 and TRBJ2-3; D may be TRBD2 (6 bases). The CDR3 is 16 residues long. Per the germline V gene, CDR1 is SGHRS and CDR2 is YFSETQ. Trimming shortened V by 4 bases and J by 3 bases, and 18 bases separated the two germline ends.

There are many counts of this clonotype. CDR3 in amino acids: CASSSPSGGGRDTQYF. CDR3 nucleotide sequence: TGTGCCAGCAGCTCGCCCAGTGGGGGCGGGAGAGATACGCAGTATTTT. The rearrangement joins TRBV7-2 to TRBJ2-3, with D perhaps TRBD2 (7 bases). Trimming stripped 4 bases from V and 5 bases from J, with 19 bases between. Looked up from germline, CDR1 is SGHTA and CDR2 is FQGNSA. The CDR3 sequence is 16 residues long.

The genes are TRBV9 and TRBJ2-7, with D possibly being TRBD1 or TRBD2 (5 bases each). From germline, CDR1 is SGDLS and CDR2 YYNGEE. V lost 0 bases, J lost 3 bases, and 10 bases lay in between. CDR3 size: 14 residues. The CDR3 region is CASSVGVGDYEQYF. DNA of the CDR3: TGTGCCAGCAGCGTAGGCGTGGGGGACTACGAGCAGTACTTC.

As for this clonotype: This could be a read error, since a much larger clone is one nucleotide away. The chain carries TRBV28 and TRBJ1-5, with D possibly TRBD1 on 6 matching bases. CDR1 MDHEN and CDR2 SYDVKM come from the germline V gene. The CDR3 is 12 amino acids. The CDR3: CASTGLNQPQNF. The CDR3 DNA reads TGTGCCAGTACAGGGTTGAATCAGCCCCAGAATTTT.

This chain uses TRBV20-1 with TRBJ2-5; D not resolved. Trimming stripped 4 bases from V and 2 bases from J, with 17 bases between. Germline CDR1 reads DFQATT; CDR2 reads SNEGSKA (reference sequence). CDR3 length: 15 amino acids. The CDR3 reads CSATPVLVSQETQYF. CDR3 sequence (DNA): TGCAGTGCTACCCCTGTGTTAGTCAGTCAAGAGACCCAGTACTTC.

This clonotype was seen repeatedly, ten times or more. The chain is built from TRBV20-1 and TRBJ1-5; D gene ambiguous. Germline CDR1 DFQATT, CDR2 SNEGSKA (reference sequence). Trimming removed 0 bases from V and 4 bases from J, with 13 bases in between. CDR3 length: 15 residues. The CDR3 nucleotides are TGCAGTGCTAGAGATAGGCCAGGATCAAATCAGCCCCAGCATTTT. Residues: CSARDRPGSNQPQHF.

V usage is TRBV29-1 and J usage is TRBJ2-1, with 8 bases matching TRBD1. Germline assignment: CDR1 SQVTM and CDR2 ANQGSEA. V was pared by 3 bases and J by 5 bases, with 0 bases of the junction left unmatched. The CDR3 consists of 12 residues. Here the CDR3 DNA reads TGCAGCGTTGAGACAGGGGACAATGAGCAGTTCTTC. Its translation is CSVETGDNEQFF.

There are many counts of this clonotype. The gene calls are TRBV13 and TRBJ1-5; D not resolved. Germline V gives CDR1 PRHDT, CDR2 FYEKMQ (reference sequence). Trimming took off 0 bases at V and 9 bases at J, with 6 bases between the two ends. This CDR3 has 12 residues. The CDR3 DNA follows: TGTGCCAGCAGCTTAGGACCGGGGCCCCAGCATTTT. Residues: CASSLGPGPQHF.

In its sample, this clonotype was seen many times. The rearrangement joins TRBV29-1 to TRBJ2-5, with a tentative D call TRBD1 (6 bases). This CDR3 comprises 12 residues. CDR1 is SQVTM, CDR2 ANQGSEA, per germline. The germline V and J ends were trimmed by 5 bases and 2 bases, with 9 bases remaining between them. CDR3 residues: CSVTGQQETQYF. The CDR3 DNA follows: TGCAGCGTTACCGGACAGCAAGAGACCCAGTACTTC.

This clonotype was seen ten or more times. The gene calls are TRBV25-1 and TRBJ2-3; D possibly matches TRBD1 or TRBD2 (5 bases each). Trimming cost V 6 bases and J 1 base, with 14 bases left between them. The CDR3 contains 15 residues. In germline, CDR1 is MGHDK, CDR2 SYGVNS. The chain's CDR3 is CASSRPGPGTDTQYF. The CDR3 region has the DNA TGTGCCAGCAGCAGACCGGGACCCGGCACAGATACGCAGTATTTT.

This clonotype showed up many times. V and J are TRBV6-4 and TRBJ2-3, with 12 bases matching TRBD2. V shed 4 bases and J 1 base; nucleotides not matched to a gene: 0. CDR3 length equals 15 residues. CDR1 is MRHNA, CDR2 SNTAGT, per germline. CDR3 residues: CASSGTSGGTDTQYF. CDR3 nucleotide sequence: TGTGCCAGCAGTGGGACTAGCGGGGGCACAGATACGCAGTATTTT.